Sequencing of this TCR beta chain was carried out in a study of chemoradiotherapy in HPV16-positive cancers. Study in general: Functional T-cell assays on two HPV16-positive patients' cells defined candidate HPV-specific clones and common TCR motifs.

Study-wide results and limits: Non-HPV-specific T cells did not expand in tumors during treatment, whereas candidate HPV-specific clones and E7-related motifs did.

Here immunoSEQ multiplex PCR was the method, and the copy in TCRdb shows in-frame clones only, minus some. Among about 7,900 clones, 80% were seen once, and the ten largest hold 1.5% to 2%. Turning to this clone: No antigen is known for it.

Repeated repertoire sampling spanned the course of chemoradiotherapy. With 5 bases clipped from V and 0 bases from J, the junction kept 13 bases outside the gene matches. This CDR3 region has 17 residues. Per the germline V gene, CDR1 is SGHVS and CDR2 is FQNEAQ. The origin of this receptor is a human donor with HPV-associated anogenital cancer. The chain is built from TRBV7-8 and TRBJ2-7; 7 bases line up with TRBD2. Collection took place from a patient who underwent chemoradiotherapy. CDR3 sequence reads: CASSRRVASGSSYEQYF. The CDR3 coding sequence is TGTGCCAGCAGCCGGAGGGTTGCTAGCGGTAGCTCCTACGAGCAGTACTTC.